A single T cell receptor (beta chain) is shown here with its context. As yet, its antigen is unknown. These data originate in a study of OX40 agonist ivuxolimab in advanced cancers. As for the study in general: Patients assigned to dose escalation were diagnosed with hepatocellular carcinoma, melanoma, renal cell or head and neck cancer. From 23 to 79 years was the age range, with a mean of around 60 years, and about 78% were male. Antecedent anti-PD-1, anti-PD-L1 or anti-CTLA-4 therapy was permissible, with about 39% having received some.

Study findings and constraints: Expansion of clones was among the lowest in partial responders at 0.1-3.0 mg/kg.

CDR3 length equals 15 residues. J lost 0 bases, V lost 10 bases, and 5 bases had no gene match. Germline V gives CDR1 WSHSY, CDR2 SAAADI. Sequencing was performed with immunoSEQ multiplex PCR; in TCRdb, only in-frame clones are kept and a portion is missing. The sample records about 58,000 clones, about 90% being singletons. The sequences come from CD4+ or CD8+ T cells sorted from blood, collected in a trial of the OX40 agonist ivuxolimab. The chain is built from TRBV10-2 and TRBJ1-4, with 10 bases fitting TRBD1. The clonotype originates from an adult with an advanced solid tumor such as melanoma, head and neck, liver or kidney cancer. This CDR3 is CATSDRGSTNEKLFF. In nucleotides, the CDR3 is TGCGCCACCTCGGACAGGGGGTCAACTAATGAAAAACTGTTTTTT.